This entry concerns a single T cell receptor (beta chain). Its antigen is still unknown. Other DNA sequences in the sample encode the same CDR3. The data originate from a study of Ad26.COV2.S vaccination and SARS-CoV-2 variants. Study summary: Ad26.COV2.S arm of COV1001 included the donor. The vaccine Ad26.COV2.S was put into the muscle once, or twice with 56 days between. Study observations and caveats: Among vaccine recipients, spike-specific TCR breadth exceeded that of placebo recipients.

The treatment denotes: roughly 18 received Ad26.COV2.S at low or high dose, single or two shots; several received placebo; per-sample allocation not given. Material that was analyzed had been drawn on day 63 after the first vaccine or placebo injection. The vaccine delivered Wuhan-strain SARS-CoV-2 spike through an Ad26 vector. TCRdb keeps only in-frame clones here, not all; method: immunoSEQ multiplex PCR. Of around 310,000 clones in the sample, around 90% were seen once. The sequencing here drew on peripheral blood, taken in a trial of Ad26.COV2.S vaccine versus placebo. This TCR was sampled from a person aged 18-60 years who received the Ad26.COV2.S COVID-19 vaccine or a placebo.

The DNA of the CDR3 is TGTGCCAGCAGCTTAAGCACCGGGGAGCTGTTTTTT. Translating it yields CASSLSTGELFF. This sequence joins TRBV7-9 and TRBJ2-2; D not resolved. The V gene's germline CDR1 is SEHNR and CDR2 FQNEAQ (reference sequence). The CDR3 covers 12 residues. V lost 2 bases and J lost 4, with 2 bases in between.